The clone carrying this T cell receptor beta chain has only one observation. The data were produced by immunoSEQ multiplex PCR, yet TCRdb's version contains in-frame clones alone and is incomplete. The sample has hundreds of thousands of clones, 80% to 90% seen once. These data come from a study of shared T cell receptors in the human thymus. V was cut by 0 bases and J by 4 bases, with 13 bases left in between. CDR1 and CDR2 from the germline V gene are SGHDN and FVKESK. The CDR3 spans 15 residues. Another study also made use of these data, one on human thymus T cells. As that report states: Among the donors, all were healthy Finnish infants having corrective surgery for congenital heart defects. Resections were taken during corrective heart surgery, and the thymus tissue came from these. Thymic and blood repertoires seemed to show skewed V and J gene use.

The chain joins TRBV14 to TRBJ2-7; D call uncertain. The origin of this receptor is a boy younger than two with a congenital heart defect. Material for sequencing was thymocytes. CDR3: CASSQDLVAMYEQYF. CDR3 in DNA: TGTGCCAGCAGCCAAGATCTGGTGGCCATGTACGAGCAGTACTTC. Based on the CDR3 plus reference TRBV14 and TRBJ2-7, the full variable domain is EAGVTQFPSHSVIEKGQTVTLRCDPISGHDNLYWYRRVMGKEIKFLLHFVKESKQDESGMPNNRFLAERTGGTYSTLKVQPAELEDSGVYFCASSQDLVAMYEQYFGPGTRLTVT.